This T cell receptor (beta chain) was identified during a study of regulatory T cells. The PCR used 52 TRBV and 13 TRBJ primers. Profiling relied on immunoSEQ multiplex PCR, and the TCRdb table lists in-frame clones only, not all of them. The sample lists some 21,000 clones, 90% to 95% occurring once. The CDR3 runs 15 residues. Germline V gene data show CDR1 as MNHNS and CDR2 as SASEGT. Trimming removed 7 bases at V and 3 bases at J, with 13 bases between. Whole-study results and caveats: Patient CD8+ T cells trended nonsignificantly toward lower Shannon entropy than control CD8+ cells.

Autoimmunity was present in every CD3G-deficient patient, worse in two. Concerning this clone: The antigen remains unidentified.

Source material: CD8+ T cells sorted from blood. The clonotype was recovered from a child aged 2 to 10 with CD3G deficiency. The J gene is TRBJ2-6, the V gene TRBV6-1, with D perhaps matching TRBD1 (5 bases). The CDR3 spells CASNEQGYGANVLTF. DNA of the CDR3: TGTGCCAGCAACGAGCAGGGTTATGGGGCCAACGTCCTGACTTTC.